This T cell receptor (beta chain) was recovered during a study of shared clonotypes between healthy human individuals. Comment on this clone: Its antigen is as yet unknown.

Study-wide findings and caveats: Memory subsets had estimated richness that was generally smaller than that of naive subsets.

The CDR3 contains 14 residues. V lost 10 bases and J lost 6; bases outside the gene matches: 8. From germline, CDR1 is ENHRY and CDR2 SYGVKD. Generated by immunoSEQ multiplex PCR, the TCRdb table keeps only in-frame clones and is missing some. The sample has over 850,000 clones; approximately 78% are singletons. Sample: memory CD4+ T cells from PBMCs. The subset denotes: CD45RA-negative fraction. The chain employs TRBV10-3 and TRBJ1-5; 11 nucleotides match TRBD1. The sequence came from a man aged 18-30 years in good health. Some clones in this sample may be carry-over from other donors' samples. CDR3 amino acids: CATRGTGGVQPQHF. The DNA for the CDR3 is TGTGCCACCAGAGGGACAGGGGGGGTTCAGCCCCAGCATTTT.